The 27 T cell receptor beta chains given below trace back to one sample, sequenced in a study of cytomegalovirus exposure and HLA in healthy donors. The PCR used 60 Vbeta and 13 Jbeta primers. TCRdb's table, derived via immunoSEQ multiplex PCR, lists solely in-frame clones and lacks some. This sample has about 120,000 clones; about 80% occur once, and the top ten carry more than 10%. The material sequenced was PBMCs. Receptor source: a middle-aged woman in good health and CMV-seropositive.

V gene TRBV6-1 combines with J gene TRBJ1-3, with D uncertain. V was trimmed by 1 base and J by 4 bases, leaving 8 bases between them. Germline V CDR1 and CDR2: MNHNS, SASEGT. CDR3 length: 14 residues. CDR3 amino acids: CASSEGGQGNTIYF. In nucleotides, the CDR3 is TGTGCCAGCAGTGAAGGAGGTCAGGGAAACACCATATATTTT.

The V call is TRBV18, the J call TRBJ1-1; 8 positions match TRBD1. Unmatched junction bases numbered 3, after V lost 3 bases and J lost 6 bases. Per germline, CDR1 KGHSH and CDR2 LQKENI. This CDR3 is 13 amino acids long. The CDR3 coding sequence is TGTGCCAGCTCACCGACAGGGGTGTCTGAAGCTTTCTTT. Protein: CASSPTGVSEAFF.

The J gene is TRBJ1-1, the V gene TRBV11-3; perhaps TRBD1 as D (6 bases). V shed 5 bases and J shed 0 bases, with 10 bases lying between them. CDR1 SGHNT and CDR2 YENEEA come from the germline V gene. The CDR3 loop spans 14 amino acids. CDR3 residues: CASSEGVVNTEAFF. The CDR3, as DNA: TGTGCCAGCAGCGAGGGGGTGGTGAACACTGAAGCTTTCTTT.

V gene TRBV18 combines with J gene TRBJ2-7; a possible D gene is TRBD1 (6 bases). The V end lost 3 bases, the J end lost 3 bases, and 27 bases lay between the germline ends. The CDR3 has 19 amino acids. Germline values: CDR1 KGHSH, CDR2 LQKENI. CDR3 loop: CASSPYPGTGIQVSYEQYF. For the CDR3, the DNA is TGTGCCAGCTCACCCTACCCCGGAACAGGGATACAGGTTAGCTACGAGCAGTACTTC.

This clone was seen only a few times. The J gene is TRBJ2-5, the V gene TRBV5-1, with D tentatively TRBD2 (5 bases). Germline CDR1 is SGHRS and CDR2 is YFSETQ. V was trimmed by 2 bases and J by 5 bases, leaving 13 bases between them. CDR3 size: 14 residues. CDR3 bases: TGCGCCAGCAGCTTCGGGGTACAAAGGGAGACCCAGTACTTC. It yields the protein CASSFGVQRETQYF.

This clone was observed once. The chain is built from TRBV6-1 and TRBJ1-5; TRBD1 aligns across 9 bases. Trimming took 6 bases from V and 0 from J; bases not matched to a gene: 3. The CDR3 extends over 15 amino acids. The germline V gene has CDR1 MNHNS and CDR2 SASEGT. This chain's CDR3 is CASRSTGGSNQPQHF. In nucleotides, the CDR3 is TGTGCCAGCAGATCGACAGGGGGTAGCAATCAGCCCCAGCATTTT.

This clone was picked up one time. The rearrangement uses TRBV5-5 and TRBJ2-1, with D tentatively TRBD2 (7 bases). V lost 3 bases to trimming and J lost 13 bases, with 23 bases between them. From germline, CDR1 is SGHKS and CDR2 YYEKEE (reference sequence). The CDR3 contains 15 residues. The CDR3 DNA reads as TGTGCCAGCAGCTGGGGAGGGGGGGGCCCGAGGGATCAGTTCTTC. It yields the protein CASSWGGGGPRDQFF. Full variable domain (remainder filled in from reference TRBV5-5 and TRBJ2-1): DAGVTQSPTHLIKTRGQQVTLRCSPISGHKSVSWYQQVLGQGPQFIFQYYEKEERGRGNFPDRFSARQFPNYSSELNVNALLLGDSALYLCASSWGGGGPRDQFFGPGTRLTVL.

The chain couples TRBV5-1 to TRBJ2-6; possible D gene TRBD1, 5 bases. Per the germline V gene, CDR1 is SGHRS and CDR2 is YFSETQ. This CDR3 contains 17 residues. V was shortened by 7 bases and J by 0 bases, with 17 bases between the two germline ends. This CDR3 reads CASGRTPTNSGANVLTF. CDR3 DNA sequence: TGCGCCAGCGGCCGGACACCGACAAACTCTGGGGCCAACGTCCTGACTTTC.

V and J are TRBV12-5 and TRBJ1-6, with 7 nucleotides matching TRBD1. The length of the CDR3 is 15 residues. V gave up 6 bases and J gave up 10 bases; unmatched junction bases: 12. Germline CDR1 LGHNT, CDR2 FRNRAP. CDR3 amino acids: CASGSWTGFGSPLHF. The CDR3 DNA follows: TGTGCTAGTGGAAGTTGGACAGGCTTTGGGTCACCCCTCCACTTT.

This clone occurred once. CDR3 protein: CAISGGDRGSYEQYF. Written as DNA, the CDR3 is TGTGCCATCAGCGGTGGGGACAGGGGCTCCTACGAGCAGTACTTC. V gene TRBV10-3 combines with J gene TRBJ2-7; 10 positions agree with TRBD1. Germline V gene lookup returns CDR1 ENHRY and CDR2 SYGVKD. Germline trimming cut 6 bases from V and 0 bases from J; bases unmatched to any gene: 5. CDR3 length: 15 residues.

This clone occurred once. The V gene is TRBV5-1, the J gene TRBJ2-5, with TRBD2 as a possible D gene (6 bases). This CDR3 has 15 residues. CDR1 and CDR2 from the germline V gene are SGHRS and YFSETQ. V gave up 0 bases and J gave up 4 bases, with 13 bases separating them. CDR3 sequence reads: CASSLGSLGGETQYF. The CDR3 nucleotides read TGCGCCAGCAGCTTGGGTAGTCTGGGGGGAGAGACCCAGTACTTC.

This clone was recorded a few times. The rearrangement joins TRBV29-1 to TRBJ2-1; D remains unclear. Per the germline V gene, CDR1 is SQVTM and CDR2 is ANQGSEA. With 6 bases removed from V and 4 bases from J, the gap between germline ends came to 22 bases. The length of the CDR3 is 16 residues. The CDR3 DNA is TGCAGCGTGGCCAGGTCCCTTGTCGGATCATACAATGAGCAGTTCTTC. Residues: CSVARSLVGSYNEQFF.

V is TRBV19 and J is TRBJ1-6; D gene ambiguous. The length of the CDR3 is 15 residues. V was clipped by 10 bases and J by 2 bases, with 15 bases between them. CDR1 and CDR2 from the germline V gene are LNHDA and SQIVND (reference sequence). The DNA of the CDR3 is TGTGCCACCAAGCCCGAGGGAACCTATAATTCACCCCTCCACTTT. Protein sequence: CATKPEGTYNSPLHF.

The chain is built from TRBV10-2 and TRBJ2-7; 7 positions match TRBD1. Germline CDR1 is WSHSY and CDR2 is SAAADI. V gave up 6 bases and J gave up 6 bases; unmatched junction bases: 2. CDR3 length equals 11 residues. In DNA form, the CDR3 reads TGCGCCAGCAGGACAGGGAGCGAGCAGTACTTC. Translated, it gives CASRTGSEQYF.

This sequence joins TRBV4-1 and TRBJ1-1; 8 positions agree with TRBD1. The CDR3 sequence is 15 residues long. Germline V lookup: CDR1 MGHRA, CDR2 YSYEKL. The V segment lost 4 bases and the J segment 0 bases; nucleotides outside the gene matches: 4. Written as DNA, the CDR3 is TGCGCCAGCAGCCCCCAGGGACAGGTGAACACTGAAGCTTTCTTT. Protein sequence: CASSPQGQVNTEAFF.

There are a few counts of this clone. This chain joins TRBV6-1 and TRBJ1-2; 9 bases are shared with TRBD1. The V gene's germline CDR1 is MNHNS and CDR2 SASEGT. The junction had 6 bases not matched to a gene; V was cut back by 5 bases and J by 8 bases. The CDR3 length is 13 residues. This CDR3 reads CASSTTGGRGYTF. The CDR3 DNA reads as TGTGCCAGCAGTACTACAGGGGGCCGAGGCTACACCTTC.

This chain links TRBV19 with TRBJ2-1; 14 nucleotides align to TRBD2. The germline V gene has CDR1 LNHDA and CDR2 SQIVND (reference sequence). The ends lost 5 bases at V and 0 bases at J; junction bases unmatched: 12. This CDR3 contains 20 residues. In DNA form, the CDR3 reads TGTGCCAGTAGTGTACTAGGACTAGCGGGGGGCGTTAGCTCCTACAATGAGCAGTTCTTC. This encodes CASSVLGLAGGVSSYNEQFF.

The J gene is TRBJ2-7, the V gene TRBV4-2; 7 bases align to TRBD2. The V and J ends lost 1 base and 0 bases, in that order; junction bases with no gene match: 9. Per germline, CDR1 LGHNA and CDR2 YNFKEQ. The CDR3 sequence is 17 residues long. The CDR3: CASSQVGGAGSSYEQYF. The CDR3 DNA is TGTGCCAGCAGCCAAGTTGGCGGAGCGGGGAGCTCCTACGAGCAGTACTTC.

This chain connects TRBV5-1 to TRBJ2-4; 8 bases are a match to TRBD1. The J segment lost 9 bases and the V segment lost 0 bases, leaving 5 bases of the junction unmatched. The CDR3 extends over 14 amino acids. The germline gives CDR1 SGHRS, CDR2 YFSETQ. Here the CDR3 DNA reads TGCGCCAGCAGCTTGGAAACAGGGGGGCTCATTCAGTACTTC. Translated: CASSLETGGLIQYF.

The CDR3 spells CAWTAGPLRLAPGTDTQYF. The CDR3 DNA sequence: TGTGCCTGGACCGCGGGACCCCTTCGCCTAGCCCCCGGCACAGATACGCAGTATTTT. The chain joins TRBV30 to TRBJ2-3, with D possibly being TRBD2 (6 bases). Trimming took 4 bases from V and 1 from J, leaving 27 bases between them. Germline lookup yields CDR1 GTSNPN and CDR2 SVGIG (reference sequence). This CDR3 contains 19 residues.

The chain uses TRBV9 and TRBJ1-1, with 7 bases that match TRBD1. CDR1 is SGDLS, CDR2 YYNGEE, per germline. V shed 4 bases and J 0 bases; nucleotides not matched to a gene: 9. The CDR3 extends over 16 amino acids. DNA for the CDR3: TGTGCCAGCAGCCTAGGGGGCAGGTCGGTGAACACTGAAGCTTTCTTT. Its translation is CASSLGGRSVNTEAFF.

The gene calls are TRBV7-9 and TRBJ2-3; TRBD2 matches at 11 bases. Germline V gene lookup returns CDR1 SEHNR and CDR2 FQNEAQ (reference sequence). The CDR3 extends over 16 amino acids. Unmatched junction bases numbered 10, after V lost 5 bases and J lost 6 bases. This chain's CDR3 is CASSPLAGGYRDTQYF. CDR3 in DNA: TGTGCCAGCAGCCCCTTAGCGGGGGGGTATAGGGATACGCAGTATTTT.

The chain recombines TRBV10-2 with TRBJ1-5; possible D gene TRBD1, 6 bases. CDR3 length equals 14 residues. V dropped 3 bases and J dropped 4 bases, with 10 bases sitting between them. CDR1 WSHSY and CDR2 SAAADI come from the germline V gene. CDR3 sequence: CASSESDRNQPQHF. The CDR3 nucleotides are TGCGCCAGCAGTGAATCGGACAGAAATCAGCCCCAGCATTTT.

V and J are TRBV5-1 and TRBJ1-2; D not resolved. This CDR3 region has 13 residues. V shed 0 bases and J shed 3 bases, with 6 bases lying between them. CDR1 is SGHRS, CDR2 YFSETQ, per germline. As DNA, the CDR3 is TGCGCCAGCAGCTTGGAGCCTTACTATGGCTACACCTTC. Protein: CASSLEPYYGYTF.

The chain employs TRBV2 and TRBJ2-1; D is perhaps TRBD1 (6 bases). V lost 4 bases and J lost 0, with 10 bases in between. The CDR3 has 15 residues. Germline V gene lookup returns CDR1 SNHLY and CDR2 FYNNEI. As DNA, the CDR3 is TGTGCCAGCAGTGTCAGGGGCACCTCCTACAATGAGCAGTTCTTC. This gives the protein CASSVRGTSYNEQFF.

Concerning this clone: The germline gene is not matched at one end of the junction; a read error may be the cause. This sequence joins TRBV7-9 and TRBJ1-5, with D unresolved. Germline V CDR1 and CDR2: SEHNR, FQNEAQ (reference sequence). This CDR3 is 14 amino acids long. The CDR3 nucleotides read TGTTCCAGCAGCTTAGATAGCGGCAATCAGCCCCAGCATTTT. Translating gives CSSSLDSGNQPQHF.

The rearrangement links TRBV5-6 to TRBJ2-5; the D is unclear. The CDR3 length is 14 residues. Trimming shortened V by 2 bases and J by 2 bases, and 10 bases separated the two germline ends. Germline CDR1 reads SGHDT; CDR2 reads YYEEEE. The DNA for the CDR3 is TGTGCCAGCAGCTTTTACGCGGTGCAAGAGACCCAGTACTTC. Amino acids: CASSFYAVQETQYF.